This T cell receptor beta chain was sequenced during a study of T-cell memory formation after mild COVID-19. TCRdb redid the calling of the 5' RACE reads with MiXCR, one entry per CDR3 protein. The sample lists approximately 300,000 distinct CDR3 sequences; 7.5% to 9.5% were seen once. From germline, CDR1 is MNHNS and CDR2 SASEGT. CDR3 size: 14 residues. J was trimmed by 8 bases and V by 7 bases; bases with no gene match: 6. The chain links TRBV6-1 to TRBJ2-2; 11 positions match TRBD2. This receptor was identified in a man younger than 35 who had mild COVID-19 (a few samples of this study predate the infection). Cell type and time point are not known. Sequencing was carried out using PBMCs or a T cell subset sorted from them (not recorded which). CDR3 region: CASTGLAGRGELFF. CDR3 in DNA: TGTGCCAGCACAGGACTAGCGGGTCGTGGGGAGCTGTTTTTT.